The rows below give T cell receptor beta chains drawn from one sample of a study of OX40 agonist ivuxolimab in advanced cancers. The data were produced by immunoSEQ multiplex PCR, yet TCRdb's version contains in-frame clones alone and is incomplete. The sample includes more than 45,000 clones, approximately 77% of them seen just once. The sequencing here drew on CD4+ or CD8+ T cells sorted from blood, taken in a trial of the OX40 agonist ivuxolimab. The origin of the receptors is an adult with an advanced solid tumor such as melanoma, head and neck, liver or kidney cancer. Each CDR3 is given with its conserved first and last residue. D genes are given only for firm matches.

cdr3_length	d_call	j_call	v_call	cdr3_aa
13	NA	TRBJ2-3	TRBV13	CASSRGGTDTQYF
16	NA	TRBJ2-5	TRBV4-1	CASSQAYPRRVETQYF
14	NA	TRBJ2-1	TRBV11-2	CASSSPLGYNEQFF
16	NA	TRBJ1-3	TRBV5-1	CASSLEGGFTGYTIYF
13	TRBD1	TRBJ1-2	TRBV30	CARSRDRPYGYTF
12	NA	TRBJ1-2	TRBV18	CASSPGTYGYTF
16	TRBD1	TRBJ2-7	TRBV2	CASSEATGTGVYEQYF
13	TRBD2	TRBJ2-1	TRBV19	CASSTSGNGEQFF
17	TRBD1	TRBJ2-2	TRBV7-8	CASSFSLQGGNTGELFF
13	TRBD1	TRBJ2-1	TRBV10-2	CASRGQGEGEQFF
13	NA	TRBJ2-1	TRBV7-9	CASSLGRDNEQFF
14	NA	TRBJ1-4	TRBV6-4	CASQVGPPEEKLFF
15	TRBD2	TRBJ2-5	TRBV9	CASSVGSGRLETQYF
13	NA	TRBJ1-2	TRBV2	CASSAPREFGYTF
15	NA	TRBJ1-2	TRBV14	CASSQDLRDPGGYTF
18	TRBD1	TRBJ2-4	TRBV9	CASSVGPLPTGAKNIQYF
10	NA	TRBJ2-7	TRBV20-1	CSAIDYEQYF
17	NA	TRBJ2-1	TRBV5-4	CASSLYRGGDLSVEQFF
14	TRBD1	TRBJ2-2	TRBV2	CASCPTGSTGELFF
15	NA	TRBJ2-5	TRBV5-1	CASSLERTTQETQYF
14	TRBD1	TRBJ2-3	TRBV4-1	CATRDRGRTDTQYF
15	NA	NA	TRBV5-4	CASSTRVPGAYEQYF
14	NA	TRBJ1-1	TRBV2	CASTDTAMNTEAFF
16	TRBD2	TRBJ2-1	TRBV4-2	CASSQGPSGFLREQFF
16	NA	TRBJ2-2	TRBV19	CASKGDRGKNTGELFF
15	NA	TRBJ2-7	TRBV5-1	CASSLDGHRSYEQYF
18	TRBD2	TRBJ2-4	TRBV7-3	CASSLDAAGRGAKNIQYF
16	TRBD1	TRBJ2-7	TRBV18	CASSPPTGGYGYEQYF
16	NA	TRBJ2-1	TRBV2	CASSETGPGDHNEQFF
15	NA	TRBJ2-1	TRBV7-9	CASSYRRGADNEQFF
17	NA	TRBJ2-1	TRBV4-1	CASSQELTIGYYNEQFF
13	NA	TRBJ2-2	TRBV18	CASSPGRQGELFF
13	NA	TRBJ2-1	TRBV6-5	CASKVAAFSEQFF
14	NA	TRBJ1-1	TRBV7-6	CASSPWTGKTEAFF
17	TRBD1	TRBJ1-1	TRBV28	CASSLFGGDRGRTEAFF
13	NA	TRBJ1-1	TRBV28	CASSRQPNTEAFF
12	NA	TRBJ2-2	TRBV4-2	CASSHPTGELFF
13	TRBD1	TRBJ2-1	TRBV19	CASSRGQANEQFF
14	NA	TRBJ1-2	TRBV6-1	CASSERRGFDGYTF
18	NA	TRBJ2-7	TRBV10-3	CAISDPQGSGSNYNEQYF
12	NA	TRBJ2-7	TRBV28	CASSLAPYEQYF
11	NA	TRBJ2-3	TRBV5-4	CASSLGGAQYF
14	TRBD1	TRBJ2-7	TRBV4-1	CASSSPGQGYEQYF
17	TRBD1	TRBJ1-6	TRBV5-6	CASSSVGQGAPHPPLHF
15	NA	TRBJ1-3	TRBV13	CASSLKGVTGNTIYF
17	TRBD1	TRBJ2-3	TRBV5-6	CASSLGGQGAFSDTQYF
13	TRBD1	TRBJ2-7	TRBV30	CAWSSGGSYEQYF
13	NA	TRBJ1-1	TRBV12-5	CASGTWVGTEAFF
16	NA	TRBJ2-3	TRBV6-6	CASSYDSGGGTDTQYF
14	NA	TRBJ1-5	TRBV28	CASTSQGMGQPQHF
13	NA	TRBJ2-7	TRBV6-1	CASGIQESSEQYF
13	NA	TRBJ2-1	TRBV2	CASSELPGNEQFF
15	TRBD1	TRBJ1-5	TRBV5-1	CASSPQGASNQPQHF
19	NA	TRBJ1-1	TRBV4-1	CASSQDAARVGSWGTEAFF
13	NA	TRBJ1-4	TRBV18	CASSPQGAEKLFF
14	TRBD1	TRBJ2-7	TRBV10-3	CAIAGGTGSIEQYF
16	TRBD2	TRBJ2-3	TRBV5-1	CASKKGLAGRADTQYF
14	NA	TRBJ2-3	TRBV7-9	CASSLGRGSDTQYF
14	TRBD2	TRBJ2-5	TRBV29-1	CSVESGRQRETQYF
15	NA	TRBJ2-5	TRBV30	CAWSPPLGSWETQYF